The entry below gives a single TCR beta chain sequence along with its context. Antigen unknown. The data are from a study of naive and memory T cell subsets. The beta constant-region primer was an equimolar mix of two oligonucleotides covering TRBC1 and TRBC2. Ligated cDNA was amplified by four rounds of PCR with nested alpha and beta constant-region primers and SP2. One entry per CDR3 protein results from TCRdb running MiXCR on the UMI-ligation and nested PCR reads. The sample lists over 110,000 distinct CDR3 sequences, about a fifth occurring once. CD4+ T cell IFNgamma after overnight CMV lysate exposure gave donor CMV status. The V and J ends lost 0 bases and 15 bases, in that order; junction bases with no gene match: 10. Germline CDR1 GTSNPN, CDR2 SVGIG (reference sequence). CDR3 length equals 13 residues. Regarding the study as a whole: Activation and differentiation may alter RNA-based TCR counts. Naive repertoires, especially CD8, held a few larger clonotypes, possibly memory cells re-expressing CD45RA. Naive and memory subsets had different power law exponents for TCR abundance. In naive cells, over 90% of TCR sequences were seen only once.

The V call is TRBV30, the J call TRBJ2-1, with 8 bases matching TRBD2. This TCR was recovered from a human donor in good health. The source material was naive CD8+ T cells from blood. CDR3 in amino acids: CAWSVAGGGLSFF. The CDR3 DNA follows: TGTGCCTGGAGTGTCGCCGGGGGGGGACTGTCGTTCTTC.